The 9 T cell receptor beta chains listed next were all sequenced from one sample in a study of T cells in Graves' hyperthyroidism and ophthalmopathy. RNA transcripts provided the source from which TCR beta CDR3 regions were amplified. Primed by the HTBI set, a first-round RT-PCR was run on the TCR CDR3. TCRdb called the multiplex PCR reads again in MiXCR, with one record for every CDR3 protein. The sample has fewer than 450,000 distinct CDR3 sequences, about 18% seen once. The sequenced sample consisted of blood. These receptors all stem from a woman in her thirties with Graves' hyperthyroidism that later progressed to Graves' ophthalmopathy.

There are many counts of this clonotype. The genes are TRBV20-1 and TRBJ2-1, with 12 bases aligning to TRBD1. CDR1 and CDR2 (germline): DFQATT, SNEGSKA (reference sequence). This CDR3 is built from 14 residues. Trimming removed 4 bases from V and 9 bases from J; junction bases left unmatched: 7. The CDR3 nucleotides are TGCAGTGCTAATCCGGGACAGGGGGCTTTTGAGCAGTTCTTC. Translated: CSANPGQGAFEQFF.

The V call is TRBV7-2, the J call TRBJ2-3, with TRBD2 identical over 9 bases. V was clipped by 2 bases and J by 0 bases; unmatched bases: 6. The CDR3 has 17 amino acids. Germline lookup yields CDR1 SGHTA and CDR2 FQGNSA. DNA of the CDR3: TGTGCCAGCAGCTTAACCCACCTAGCGGGAAGCACAGATACGCAGTATTTT. Translating it yields CASSLTHLAGSTDTQYF.

About this clonotype: This clone may be a read error of a much larger clone one base away. The chain links TRBV7-6 to TRBJ2-1; 9 bases agree with TRBD1. The CDR3 runs to 16 residues. Germline CDR1 SGHVS, CDR2 FNYEAQ. The CDR3 DNA sequence: TGTGCCAGCAGCCCCAGTCCGACAGGGGGTTACAATGAGCACTTCTTC. This encodes CASSPSPTGGYNEHFF.

The chain is built from TRBV12-3 or TRBV12-4 and TRBJ1-2, with D unresolved. The CDR3 is made up of 13 amino acids. The germline V and J ends were trimmed by 5 bases and 6 bases, with 13 bases remaining between them. The CDR3 DNA is TGTGCCAGCAGTCCCGCCGGGCCAGATGGCTACACCTTC. Its protein product is CASSPAGPDGYTF.

This clonotype was seen at least ten times. The chain uses TRBV20-1 and TRBJ1-1, with 7 nucleotides matching TRBD1. The CDR3 length is 13 residues. J was trimmed by 4 bases and V by 7 bases; bases with no gene match: 9. Germline V lookup: CDR1 DFQATT, CDR2 SNEGSKA (reference sequence). The CDR3 spells CSVDQGVVTEAFF. In DNA, the CDR3 is TGCAGTGTTGACCAGGGGGTGGTCACTGAAGCTTTCTTT.

This clonotype was picked up many times. This chain joins TRBV6-1 and TRBJ2-7; 8 positions match TRBD1. CDR3 length: 14 residues. V lost 7 bases and J lost 3; bases outside the gene matches: 8. Germline CDR1 reads MNHNS; CDR2 reads SASEGT. CDR3 loop: CASTPSRGLYEQYF. The CDR3 DNA is TGTGCCAGCACCCCTAGCAGGGGGCTCTACGAGCAGTACTTC.

This clonotype was detected only a few times. This clone may be a read error of a much larger clone one base away. V is TRBV2 and J is TRBJ1-2; D remains unclear. The CDR3 runs to 12 residues. Germline values: CDR1 SNHLY, CDR2 FYNNEI. The V and J ends lost 8 bases and 1 base respectively, with 8 bases between them. CDR3 nucleotide sequence: TGTGCCAGCTACGGGGATAACTATGGCTACACCTTC. The encoded protein is CASYGDNYGYTF.

Ten or more counts support this clonotype. J is TRBJ2-7 and V is TRBV19, with D unclear. V lost 3 bases, J lost 2 bases, and 11 bases lay in between. This CDR3 is 14 amino acids long. Germline lookup yields CDR1 LNHDA and CDR2 SQIVND (reference sequence). CDR3 region: CASSMGPPPYEQYF. Written as DNA, the CDR3 is TGTGCCAGTAGTATGGGTCCACCTCCCTACGAGCAGTACTTC.

In this sample, this clonotype turned up many times. The J gene is TRBJ2-7, the V gene TRBV3-1; unclear D gene. Deletions cut 0 bases from V and 3 bases from J, with 15 bases between. CDR1 LGHDT and CDR2 YNNKEL come from the germline V gene (reference sequence). The CDR3 has 16 residues. CDR3: CASSQERQSLNYEQYF. The CDR3, as DNA: TGTGCCAGCAGCCAAGAACGGCAGTCCCTGAACTACGAGCAGTACTTC.